The table lists the clone carrying this T cell receptor (beta chain) with a count of one. This record belongs to a study of neurological immune-mediated disorders. One entry per CDR3 protein results from TCRdb running MiXCR on the 5' RACE reads. Found here are over 55,000 distinct CDR3 sequences, more than 8% of them singletons; the top ten hold around 13%. Sample time point: longitudinal time-point 2. This CDR3 comprises 14 residues. Trimming took 6 bases from V and 0 from J, leaving 8 bases between them. Germline lookup yields CDR1 MNHEY and CDR2 SMNVEV (reference sequence). This TCR was sampled from a man aged 25-45 years in good health. J is TRBJ2-2 and V is TRBV27; D is uncertain. What was sequenced was PBMCs. CDR3 bases: TGTGCCAGCAGGGGTGGGGCGAACACCGGGGAGCTGTTTTTT. This gives the protein CASRGGANTGELFF.